What follows is one T cell receptor (beta chain) and its context. The antigen remains unidentified. The entry originates in a study of T cell responses to AZD1222 COVID-19 vaccine. Whole-study findings and limits: Per reports, nearly half of all spike-specific TCRs target regions that are unmutated in variants. Recipients of two AZD1222 doses showed rising Spike-specific TCR breadth and depth.

Data came from immunoSEQ multiplex PCR; TCRdb stores just in-frame clones and leaves some out. This table holds 130,000 to 150,000 clones, over 85% found once. The CDR3 sequence is 15 residues long. V was trimmed by 3 bases and J by 4 bases, leaving 16 bases between them. Germline values: CDR1 SGHRS, CDR2 YFSETQ. The material sequenced was peripheral blood, taken 28 days after the second AZD1222 dose. The chain recombines TRBV5-1 with TRBJ1-2, with D perhaps TRBD1 (5 bases). This sequence originates from an adult who received the AZD1222 COVID-19 vaccine. CDR3 amino acids: CASSSGTTKGYGYTF. In DNA, the CDR3 is TGCGCCAGCAGCTCCGGGACGACAAAGGGCTATGGCTACACCTTC.